Listed below are T cell receptor beta chains from one sample, sequenced in a study of blood T cell repertoires in COVID-19. Produced via immunoSEQ multiplex PCR; TCRdb's table is partial and in-frame only. The repertoire has more than 200,000 clones, 79% of them found once; the top ten carry under 4.5%. The sequenced material came from peripheral blood. The receptors shown here come from a woman in her 40s with active or convalescent COVID-19. CDR3s include the opening cysteine and the closing phenylalanine or tryptophan. The D gene is left open where the match is weak. The size of a clone is reported for some rows only, either as once, few or many, or as a class for expanded clones.

J: TRBJ1-1; size: NA; V: TRBV4-1; D: NA; DNA: TGCGCCAGCAGCCAAGGTCCGCCCCCGGGGAACACTGAAGCTTTCTTT; CDR3: CASSQGPPPGNTEAFF
J: TRBJ1-5; size: NA; V: TRBV6-5; D: TRBD1; DNA: TGTGCCAGCAGTTCAGGGGGCTCCAATCAGCCCCAGCATTTT; CDR3: CASSSGGSNQPQHF
J: TRBJ2-2; size: NA; V: TRBV5-1; D: TRBD2; DNA: TGCGCCAGCAGCCTGGGACTAGCGGGGGTTGTGGCCGGGGAGCTGTTTTTT; CDR3: CASSLGLAGVVAGELFF
J: TRBJ1-1; size: NA; V: TRBV6-5; D: NA; DNA: TGTGCCAGCAGCCTCGGAGTGTTGAACACTGAAGCTTTCTTT; CDR3: CASSLGVLNTEAFF
J: TRBJ2-5; size: NA; V: TRBV5-1; D: TRBD2; DNA: TGCGCCAGCAGGGCTCAGGGCCTAGCGGGTGTTGGGACCCAGTACTTC; CDR3: CASRAQGLAGVGTQYF
J: TRBJ2-7; size: NA; V: TRBV29-1; D: NA; DNA: TGCAGCGCCCGGGGGTCCTACGAGCAGTACTTC; CDR3: CSARGSYEQYF
J: TRBJ1-6; size: NA; V: TRBV19; D: TRBD1; DNA: TGTGCCAGTACTTCCCGGGACAGGGATCATTCACCCCTCCACTTT; CDR3: CASTSRDRDHSPLHF
J: TRBJ2-5; size: NA; V: TRBV19; D: TRBD2; DNA: TGTGCCAGCTCCCCCCATCCTAGCGGGGGGGAAGAGACCCAGTACTTC; CDR3: CASSPHPSGGEETQYF
J: TRBJ2-1; size: many; V: TRBV6-4; D: TRBD2; DNA: TGTGCCAGCAGTGCCGGGACTAGCGGGGACGAGCAGTTCTTC; CDR3: CASSAGTSGDEQFF
J: TRBJ1-4; size: NA; V: TRBV6-2/TRBV6-3; D: NA; DNA: TGTGCCAGCAGCCCCTATGCCCATAATGAAAAACTGTTTTTT; CDR3: CASSPYAHNEKLFF
J: TRBJ2-1; size: NA; V: TRBV4-2; D: TRBD2; DNA: TGTGCCAGCAGCCCACCGGGACTAGCGGGGAATGAGCAGTTCTTC; CDR3: CASSPPGLAGNEQFF
J: TRBJ1-3; size: NA; V: TRBV13; D: NA; DNA: TGTGCCAGCAGCTTAGACGAGTCTGGAAACACCATATATTTT; CDR3: CASSLDESGNTIYF
J: TRBJ1-6; size: NA; V: TRBV5-1; D: NA; DNA: TGCGCCAGCACCATGGTAGCAGGGAATTCACCCCTCCACTTT; CDR3: CASTMVAGNSPLHF
J: TRBJ1-6; size: NA; V: TRBV3-1/TRBV3-2; D: NA; DNA: TGTGCCAGCAGCCAAGCATGGGCTAATTCACCCCTCCACTTT; CDR3: CASSQAWANSPLHF
J: TRBJ1-1; size: few; V: TRBV14; D: NA; DNA: TGTGCCAGCAGCCCCATTGAGGCTCTGAACACTGAAGCTTTCTTT; CDR3: CASSPIEALNTEAFF
J: TRBJ1-2; size: NA; V: TRBV5-1; D: NA; DNA: TGCGCCAGCAGCTTGGAGTCAGGGGCCTATGGCTACACCTTC; CDR3: CASSLESGAYGYTF
J: TRBJ2-2; size: few; V: TRBV6-4; D: TRBD1; DNA: TGTGCCAGCAGTGAACAGGGGAACAGCCGGGAGCTGTTTTTT; CDR3: CASSEQGNSRELFF
J: TRBJ1-6; size: few; V: TRBV9; D: NA; DNA: TGTGCCAGCAGCGCGGGTCTTAATTCACCCCTCCACTTT; CDR3: CASSAGLNSPLHF
J: TRBJ1-2; size: NA; V: TRBV3-1/TRBV3-2; D: NA; DNA: TGTGCCAGCAGCCGCGTTCAGGGTATCGATGGCTACACCTTC; CDR3: CASSRVQGIDGYTF
J: TRBJ2-2; size: NA; V: TRBV24-1; D: TRBD2; DNA: TGTGCCACCAGTGATTTCGGGGGGACCGGGGAGCTGTTTTTT; CDR3: CATSDFGGTGELFF
J: TRBJ2-1; size: NA; V: TRBV29-1; D: NA; DNA: TGCAGCGTTGAAGTCAGCTACAATGAGCAGTTCTTC; CDR3: CSVEVSYNEQFF
J: TRBJ2-7; size: NA; V: TRBV5-4; D: TRBD1; DNA: TGTGCCAGCAGCCCTAACAGGGGCGGCGAGCAGTACTTC; CDR3: CASSPNRGGEQYF
J: TRBJ2-1; size: NA; V: TRBV9; D: NA; DNA: TGTGCCAGCAGCGTGTCGGGCTCCTACAATGAGCAGTTCTTC; CDR3: CASSVSGSYNEQFF
J: TRBJ1-2; size: NA; V: TRBV21-1; D: NA; DNA: TGTGCCAGCAGCAAAGAAAGGGACAGTAACTATGGCTACACCTTC; CDR3: CASSKERDSNYGYTF
J: TRBJ2-7; size: NA; V: TRBV18; D: TRBD1; DNA: TGTGCCACCAAAAAGGACAGGGGGAGCTCCTACGAGCAGTACTTC; CDR3: CATKKDRGSSYEQYF
J: TRBJ1-2; size: NA; V: TRBV30; D: NA; DNA: TGTGCCTGGAGTCGGGTAGTCGATGGCTACACCTTC; CDR3: CAWSRVVDGYTF
J: TRBJ2-3; size: NA; V: TRBV5-1; D: TRBD2; DNA: TGCGCCAGCAGCTCCGGGGGACTAGCACATACGCAGTATTTT; CDR3: CASSSGGLAHTQYF
J: TRBJ2-5; size: NA; V: TRBV5-4; D: NA; DNA: TGTGCCACGAGGGACTCTCAAGAGACCCAGTACTTC; CDR3: CATRDSQETQYF
J: TRBJ1-1; size: NA; V: TRBV12-3/TRBV12-4; D: NA; DNA: TGTGCCAGCCTTCAGGGTGGGACTGAAGCTTTCTTT; CDR3: CASLQGGTEAFF
J: TRBJ1-5; size: NA; V: TRBV30; D: TRBD1; DNA: TGTGCCTGGAGAGGATCAGGGGGTCAGCCCCAGCATTTT; CDR3: CAWRGSGGQPQHF
J: TRBJ2-5; size: NA; V: TRBV4-1; D: NA; DNA: TGCGCCAGCAGCCAGGTCCTAATTGAGACCCAGTACTTC; CDR3: CASSQVLIETQYF
J: TRBJ2-5; size: few; V: TRBV7-7; D: NA; DNA: TGTGCCAGCAGCTTAGGAAGACAGATTCGTCAAGAGACCCAGTACTTC; CDR3: CASSLGRQIRQETQYF
J: TRBJ2-7; size: NA; V: TRBV10-3; D: NA; DNA: TGTGCCATCAGTTCACATAAACCGTACGAGCAGTACTTC; CDR3: CAISSHKPYEQYF
J: TRBJ1-5; size: NA; V: TRBV12-5; D: NA; DNA: TGTGCTAGTGGCCCGGGCGGGGGAGGCAATCAGCCCCAGCATTTT; CDR3: CASGPGGGGNQPQHF
J: TRBJ2-3; size: NA; V: TRBV18; D: NA; DNA: TGTGCCAGCTCACCAACAGAACGTCGCACAGATACGCAGTATTTT; CDR3: CASSPTERRTDTQYF
J: TRBJ1-4; size: few; V: TRBV11-2; D: TRBD1; DNA: TGTGCCAGCAGAACAGGGGGAGGGGAAAAACTGTTTTTT; CDR3: CASRTGGGEKLFF
J: TRBJ2-3; size: few; V: TRBV9; D: TRBD2; DNA: TGTGCCAGCAGCCCCTCTAGCGGGGGGGCTGGAGATACGCAGTATTTT; CDR3: CASSPSSGGAGDTQYF
J: TRBJ1-2; size: NA; V: TRBV5-1; D: NA; DNA: TGCGCCAGCAGCTTGGCGGGGAGGTACTATGGCTACACCTTC; CDR3: CASSLAGRYYGYTF
J: TRBJ1-2; size: NA; V: TRBV18; D: TRBD1; DNA: TGTGCCAGCTCACCTTCCGGGACAGGGACGTGGAGTGGCTATGGCTACACCTTC; CDR3: CASSPSGTGTWSGYGYTF
J: TRBJ2-5; size: once; V: TRBV6-5; D: TRBD1; DNA: TGTGCCAGCATTCCAGGACAGGGAAGGCAAGAGACCCAGTACTTC; CDR3: CASIPGQGRQETQYF
J: TRBJ2-3; size: NA; V: TRBV27; D: TRBD2; DNA: TGTGCCAGCATCAGGGCGGGGGGGCTACGGGATACGCAGTATTTT; CDR3: CASIRAGGLRDTQYF
J: TRBJ1-4; size: NA; V: TRBV19; D: TRBD1; DNA: TGTGCCACCCGAATGACAGGGGGCGATGAAAAACTGTTTTTT; CDR3: CATRMTGGDEKLFF
J: TRBJ1-4; size: NA; V: TRBV24-1; D: TRBD1; DNA: TGTGCCACCAGTGAACAAAACAGGGGGATTGAAAAACTGTTTTTT; CDR3: CATSEQNRGIEKLFF
J: TRBJ1-6; size: NA; V: TRBV9; D: NA; DNA: TGTGCCAGCAGCGTAGAGCGGGGTACTGCCTATAATTCACCCCTCCACTTT; CDR3: CASSVERGTAYNSPLHF
J: TRBJ2-2; size: NA; V: TRBV5-1; D: NA; DNA: TGCGCCAGCCGCGGGACAGAAAACACCGGGGAGCTGTTTTTT; CDR3: CASRGTENTGELFF
J: TRBJ1-2; size: few; V: TRBV19; D: NA; DNA: TGTGCCAGTACCCGGGAGGGATATGGCTACACCTTC; CDR3: CASTREGYGYTF
J: TRBJ2-1; size: NA; V: TRBV10-2; D: NA; DNA: TGCGCCAGCAGTGCGAGGGAGGATCAGTTCTTC; CDR3: CASSAREDQFF
J: TRBJ1-1; size: NA; V: TRBV19; D: NA; DNA: TGTGCCAGTAGGACGGTAGAGGACACGAGGACTGAAGCTTTCTTT; CDR3: CASRTVEDTRTEAFF
J: TRBJ1-2; size: NA; V: TRBV7-2; D: NA; DNA: TGTGCCAGCAGCTTAGTCGGTACAGGGCAAGGCTACACCTTC; CDR3: CASSLVGTGQGYTF
J: TRBJ1-2; size: NA; V: TRBV9; D: TRBD1; DNA: TGTGCCAGCAGCGCACCGACAGGGAGGTATGGCTACACCTTC; CDR3: CASSAPTGRYGYTF
J: TRBJ1-2; size: NA; V: TRBV11-2; D: TRBD1; DNA: TGTGCCAGCAGCCACTTAAGGGGGCAGGGGGCGCCGGAAGGCTACACCTTC; CDR3: CASSHLRGQGAPEGYTF
J: TRBJ1-4; size: few; V: TRBV6-6; D: NA; DNA: TGTGCCAGCACCTTAGCAGGGGCAGACGGTGAAAAACTGTTTTTT; CDR3: CASTLAGADGEKLFF
J: TRBJ1-5; size: NA; V: TRBV6-1; D: TRBD1; DNA: TGTGCCAGCAGTGAACTGCCAGGGGGATTGGGTCAGCCCCAGCATTTT; CDR3: CASSELPGGLGQPQHF
J: TRBJ1-1; size: NA; V: TRBV2; D: TRBD1; DNA: TGTGCCAGCAGTGAGCCGGGACAGGGCGGCGAAGCTTTCTTT; CDR3: CASSEPGQGGEAFF
J: TRBJ2-2; size: NA; V: TRBV6-6; D: TRBD1; DNA: TGTGCCAGCAGCCGAGACAGGGGTTCCGGGGAGCTGTTTTTT; CDR3: CASSRDRGSGELFF
J: TRBJ1-1; size: NA; V: TRBV24-1; D: NA; DNA: TGTGCCACCATGGGGTCGAGGGACACTGAAGCTTTCTTT; CDR3: CATMGSRDTEAFF
J: TRBJ1-2; size: few; V: TRBV7-9; D: NA; DNA: TGTGCCAGCAGCTTAGCCGCGGTCTTGGGCTACACCTTC; CDR3: CASSLAAVLGYTF
J: TRBJ2-3; size: NA; V: TRBV5-1; D: NA; DNA: TGCGCCAGCAGGCATTCGGGCGGGGAGGAAGATACGCAGTATTTT; CDR3: CASRHSGGEEDTQYF
J: TRBJ2-5; size: few; V: TRBV6-1; D: NA; DNA: TGTGCCAGCAGTGACCAGGGATGGGAGACCCAGTACTTC; CDR3: CASSDQGWETQYF